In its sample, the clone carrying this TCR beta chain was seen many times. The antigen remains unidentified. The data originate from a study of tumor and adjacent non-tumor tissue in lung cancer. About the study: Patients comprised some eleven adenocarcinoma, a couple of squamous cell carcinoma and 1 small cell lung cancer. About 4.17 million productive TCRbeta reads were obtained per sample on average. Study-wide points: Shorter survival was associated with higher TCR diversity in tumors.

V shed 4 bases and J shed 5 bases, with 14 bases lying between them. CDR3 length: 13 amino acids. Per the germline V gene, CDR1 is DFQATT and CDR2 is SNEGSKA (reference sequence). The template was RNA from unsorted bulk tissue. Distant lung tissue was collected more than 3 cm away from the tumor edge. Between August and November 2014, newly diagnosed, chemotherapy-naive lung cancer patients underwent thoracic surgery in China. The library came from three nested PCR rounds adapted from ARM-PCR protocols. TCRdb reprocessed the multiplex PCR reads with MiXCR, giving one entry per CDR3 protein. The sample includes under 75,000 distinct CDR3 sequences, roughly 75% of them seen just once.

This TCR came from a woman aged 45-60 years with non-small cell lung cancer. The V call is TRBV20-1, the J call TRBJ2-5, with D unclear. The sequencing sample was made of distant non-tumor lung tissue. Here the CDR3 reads CSAKGLGWETQYF. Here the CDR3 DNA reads TGCAGTGCTAAGGGCCTTGGCTGGGAGACCCAGTACTTC.